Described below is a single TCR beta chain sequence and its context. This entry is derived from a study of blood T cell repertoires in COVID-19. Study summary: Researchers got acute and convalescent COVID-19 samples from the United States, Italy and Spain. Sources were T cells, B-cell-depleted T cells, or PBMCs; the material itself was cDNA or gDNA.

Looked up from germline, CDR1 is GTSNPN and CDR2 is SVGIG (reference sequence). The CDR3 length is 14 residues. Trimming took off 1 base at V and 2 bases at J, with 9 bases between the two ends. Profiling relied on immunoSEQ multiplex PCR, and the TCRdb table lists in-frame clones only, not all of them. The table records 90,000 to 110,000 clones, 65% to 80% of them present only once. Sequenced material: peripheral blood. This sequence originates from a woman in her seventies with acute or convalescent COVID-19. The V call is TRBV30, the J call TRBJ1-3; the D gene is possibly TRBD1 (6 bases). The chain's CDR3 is CAWSAYRAGNTIYF. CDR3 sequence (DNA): TGTGCCTGGAGTGCTTACAGGGCTGGAAACACCATATATTTT.